Listed below are T cell receptor beta chains from one sample, sequenced in a study of OX40 agonist ivuxolimab in advanced cancers. The repertoire was sequenced with immunoSEQ multiplex PCR; TCRdb's copy has only in-frame clones and lacks some. The sample consists of 50,000 to 75,000 clones, 85% to 90% of them appearing once. Source: CD4+ or CD8+ T cells sorted from blood, taken in a trial of the OX40 agonist ivuxolimab. These receptors were obtained from an adult with an advanced solid tumor such as melanoma, head and neck, liver or kidney cancer. The CDR3 runs from the conserved cysteine through the conserved F or W. D genes are given only for firm matches. Clone size is not always given. Where it is, it says once, few, many or a class for expanded clones.

abundance	d_gene	v_gene	j_gene	CDR3aa	CDR3nt
-	-	TRBV4-1	TRBJ2-1	CASSQDYGTPGWQFF	TGCGCCAGCAGCCAAGACTACGGGACTCCCGGTTGGCAGTTCTTC
-	-	TRBV27	TRBJ2-2	CASSLLALGVANTGELFF	TGTGCCAGCAGTTTACTGGCGCTGGGAGTCGCGAACACCGGGGAGCTGTTTTTT
-	-	TRBV7-3	TRBJ1-2	CASSFQGSYGYTF	TGTGCCAGCAGCTTCCAAGGGTCGTATGGCTACACCTTC
-	TRBD1	TRBV19	TRBJ1-2	CASSGDRGVFNYGYTF	TGTGCCAGTAGTGGGGACAGGGGAGTCTTTAACTATGGCTACACCTTC
-	-	TRBV21-1	TRBJ1-4	CASSKGGGGYNEKLFF	TGTGCCAGCAGCAAAGGTGGCGGGGGGTACAATGAAAAACTGTTTTTT
-	-	TRBV7-9	TRBJ1-2	CASSLFPGANYGYTF	TGTGCCAGCAGCTTATTCCCAGGGGCCAACTATGGCTACACCTTC
-	-	TRBV29-1	TRBJ2-3	CSVAQRGSDTQYF	TGCAGCGTTGCTCAGAGGGGGTCAGATACGCAGTATTTT
-	TRBD2	TRBV2	TRBJ2-7	CASSDVPGLAGGRSYEQYF	TGTGCCAGCAGTGATGTGCCGGGACTAGCGGGAGGCAGGTCCTACGAGCAGTACTTC
-	-	TRBV7-8	TRBJ2-5	CASSLTAGQETQYF	TGTGCCAGCAGCTTAACGGCAGGACAAGAGACCCAGTACTTC
once	-	TRBV5-1	TRBJ1-1	CASSLTGTDTEAFF	TGCGCCAGCAGCTTGACAGGGACGGACACTGAAGCTTTCTTT
few	-	TRBV5-6	TRBJ2-7	CASSRATGSLEQYF	TGTGCCAGCAGCCGGGCAACGGGTTCCTTGGAGCAGTACTTC
-	-	TRBV5-1	TRBJ1-6	CASSLAGRGRSPLHF	TGCGCCAGCAGCTTGGCCGGCAGGGGCCGGTCACCCCTCCACTTT
-	-	TRBV29-1	TRBJ1-2	CSVNSGGGYTF	TGCAGCGTTAATAGTGGAGGCGGCTACACCTTC
-	-	TRBV30	TRBJ1-2	CAWTQGRLRLANYGYTF	TGTGCCTGGACACAAGGTCGGCTACGGCTAGCTAACTATGGCTACACCTTC
-	-	TRBV18	TRBJ2-1	CASSQVQSYYYNEQFF	TGTGCCAGCTCACAGGTACAGAGCTACTACTACAATGAGCAGTTCTTC
-	TRBD1	TRBV4-1	TRBJ2-4	CASSQDRQGWNIQYF	TGCGCCAGCAGCCAAGATCGACAGGGATGGAACATTCAGTACTTC
-	-	TRBV28	TRBJ1-6	CASSLSGGATLHF	TGTGCCAGCAGTTTATCGGGTGGGGCCACCCTCCACTTT
once	-	TRBV7-3	TRBJ2-3	CASSPRGGPDTQYF	TGTGCCAGCAGCCCCCGGGGAGGCCCAGATACGCAGTATTTT
-	-	TRBV23-1	TRBJ1-2	CASSHSDPGYTF	TGCGCCAGCAGTCACAGTGACCCTGGCTACACCTTC
-	TRBD1	TRBV11-2	TRBJ2-7	CASTNYRGSSYEQYF	TGTGCCAGCACCAATTACAGGGGGAGCTCCTACGAGCAGTACTTC
-	-	TRBV6-5	TRBJ2-3	CASSYSEGADTQYF	TGTGCCAGCAGTTACTCTGAAGGGGCAGATACGCAGTATTTT
-	-	TRBV9	TRBJ2-1	CASSGMLDEQFF	TGTGCCAGCAGCGGTATGTTGGATGAGCAGTTCTTC
-	TRBD1	TRBV7-9	TRBJ2-1	CASSLDWGQGRYNEQFF	TGTGCCAGCAGCCTCGACTGGGGACAGGGTCGCTACAATGAGCAGTTCTTC
-	-	TRBV6-5	TRBJ2-3	CASSPTWGSTDTQYF	TGTGCCAGCAGTCCAACCTGGGGTAGCACAGATACGCAGTATTTT
-	-	TRBV4-1	TRBJ2-7	CASSQLSGSPSYEQYF	TGCGCCAGCAGCCAGCTTTCCGGGTCACCATCTTACGAGCAGTACTTC
-	-	TRBV7-8	TRBJ2-7	CASSLTPRGASSYEQYF	TGTGCCAGCAGCTTAACCCCTCGGGGGGCTTCCTCCTACGAGCAGTACTTC